This record looks at one TCR beta chain sequence and its context. Its specificity is not known. PCR employed 60 Vbeta and 13 Jbeta primers. Repertoires were generated with immunoSEQ multiplex PCR, while TCRdb's copy carries only in-frame clones and drops some. Here the sample spans under 150,000 clones, roughly four fifths being singletons. Trimming pared 2 bases from V and 0 bases from J, leaving 13 bases between. The germline V gene has CDR1 MNHNS and CDR2 SASEGT. The CDR3 has 16 amino acids. This sample was taken from a study of cytomegalovirus exposure and HLA in healthy donors. Background on the study: Early on, a data release was issued that held roughly 86 million unique TCRs from HLA-typed donors.

Whole-study results and caveats: A few V segments could not be told apart, such as TRBV6-2 and TRBV6-3, and were left out.

The rearrangement uses TRBV6-1 and TRBJ1-2; a possible D gene is TRBD1 (6 bases). This receptor was taken from a woman aged 55-75 years in good health and CMV-seronegative. The source material was PBMCs. The CDR3 bases are TGTGCCAGCAGTGAACGTCACAGGGCAGCTAACTATGGCTACACCTTC. Its protein is CASSERHRAANYGYTF.